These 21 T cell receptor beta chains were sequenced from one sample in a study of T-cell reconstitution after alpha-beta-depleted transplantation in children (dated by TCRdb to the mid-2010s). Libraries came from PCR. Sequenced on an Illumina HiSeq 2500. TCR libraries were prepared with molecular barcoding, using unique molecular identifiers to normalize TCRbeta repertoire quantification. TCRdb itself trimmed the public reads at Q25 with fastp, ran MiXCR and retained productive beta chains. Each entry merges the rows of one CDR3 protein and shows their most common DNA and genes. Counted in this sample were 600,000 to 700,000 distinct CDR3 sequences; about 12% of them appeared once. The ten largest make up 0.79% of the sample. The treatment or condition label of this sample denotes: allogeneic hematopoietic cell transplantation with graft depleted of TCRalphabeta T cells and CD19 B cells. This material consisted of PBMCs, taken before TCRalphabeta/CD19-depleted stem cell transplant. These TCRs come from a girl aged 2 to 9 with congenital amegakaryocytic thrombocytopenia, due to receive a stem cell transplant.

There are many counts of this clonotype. CDR3 loop: CSAPIWSVSSTDTQYF. The CDR3 region has the DNA TGCAGTGCTCCTATTTGGTCAGTCTCTAGCACAGATACGCAGTATTTT. The chain links TRBV20-1 to TRBJ2-3; D gene unclear. In germline, CDR1 is DFQATT, CDR2 SNEGSKA (reference sequence). Trimming left V 5 bases short and J 0 bases short, with 18 bases between. The CDR3 runs to 16 residues.

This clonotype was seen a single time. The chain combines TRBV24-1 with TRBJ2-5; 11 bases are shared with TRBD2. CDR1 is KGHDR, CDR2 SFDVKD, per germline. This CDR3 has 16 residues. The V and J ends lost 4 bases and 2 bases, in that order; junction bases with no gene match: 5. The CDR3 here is CATSDPGLAAQETQYF. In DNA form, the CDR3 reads TGTGCCACCAGTGACCCGGGACTAGCGGCGCAAGAGACCCAGTACTTC.

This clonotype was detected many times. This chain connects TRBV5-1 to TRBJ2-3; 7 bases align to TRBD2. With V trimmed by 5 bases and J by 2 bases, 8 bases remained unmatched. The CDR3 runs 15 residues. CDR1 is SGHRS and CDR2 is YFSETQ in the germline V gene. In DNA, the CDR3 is TGCGCCAGCAGTGGACTAGGCTGGCCCACAGATACGCAGTATTTT. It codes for CASSGLGWPTDTQYF.

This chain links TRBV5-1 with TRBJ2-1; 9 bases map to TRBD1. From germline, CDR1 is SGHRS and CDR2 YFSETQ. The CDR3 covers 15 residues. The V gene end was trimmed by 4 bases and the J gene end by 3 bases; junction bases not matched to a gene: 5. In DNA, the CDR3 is TGCGCCAGCAGCGGCCGGGACAGGGTCTACAATGAGCAGTTCTTC. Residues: CASSGRDRVYNEQFF. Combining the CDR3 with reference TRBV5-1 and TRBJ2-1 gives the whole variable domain KAGVTQTPRYLIKTRGQQVTLSCSPISGHRSVSWYQQTPGQGLQFLFEYFSETQRNKGNFPGRFSGRQFSNSRSEMNVSTLELGDSALYLCASSGRDRVYNEQFFGPGTRLTVL.

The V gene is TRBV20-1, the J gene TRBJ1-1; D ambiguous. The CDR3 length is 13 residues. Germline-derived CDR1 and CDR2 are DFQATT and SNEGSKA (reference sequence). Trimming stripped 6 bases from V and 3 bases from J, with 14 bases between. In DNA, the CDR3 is TGCAGTGCCCGGCTGACTCGTCACACTGAAGCTTTCTTT. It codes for CSARLTRHTEAFF.

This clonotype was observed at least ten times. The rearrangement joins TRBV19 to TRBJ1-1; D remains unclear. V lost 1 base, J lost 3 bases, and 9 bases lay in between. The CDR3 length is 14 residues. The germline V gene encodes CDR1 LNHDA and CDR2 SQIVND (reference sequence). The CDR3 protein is CASSIGPRDTEAFF. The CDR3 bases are TGTGCCAGTAGTATAGGGCCGAGGGACACTGAAGCTTTCTTT.

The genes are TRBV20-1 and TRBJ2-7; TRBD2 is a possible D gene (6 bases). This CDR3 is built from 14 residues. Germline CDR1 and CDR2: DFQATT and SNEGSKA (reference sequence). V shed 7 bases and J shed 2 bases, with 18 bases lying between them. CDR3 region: CSVLVRDFTYEQYF. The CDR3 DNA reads TGCAGTGTCCTCGTCCGGGACTTCACCTACGAGCAGTACTTC.

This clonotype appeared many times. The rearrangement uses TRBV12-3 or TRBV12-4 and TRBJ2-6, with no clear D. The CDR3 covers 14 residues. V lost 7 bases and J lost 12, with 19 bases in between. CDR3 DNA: TGTGCCAGCACCTCCGGTACGCCTACGAGCGTCCTGACTTTC. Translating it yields CASTSGTPTSVLTF.

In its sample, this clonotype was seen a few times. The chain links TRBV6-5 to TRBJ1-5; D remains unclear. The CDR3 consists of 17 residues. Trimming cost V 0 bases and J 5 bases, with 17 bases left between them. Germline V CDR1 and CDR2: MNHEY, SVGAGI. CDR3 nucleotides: TGTGCCAGCAGTTACTCGAACTGGGAAGGATCGGATCAGCCCCAGCATTTT. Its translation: CASSYSNWEGSDQPQHF.

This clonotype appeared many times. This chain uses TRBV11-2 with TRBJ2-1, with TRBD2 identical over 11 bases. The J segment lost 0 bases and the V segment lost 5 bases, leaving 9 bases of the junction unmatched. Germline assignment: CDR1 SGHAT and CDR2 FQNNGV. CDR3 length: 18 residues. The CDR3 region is CASSPLAGVPSSYNEQFF. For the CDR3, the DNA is TGTGCCAGCAGCCCACTAGCGGGGGTCCCTAGCTCCTACAATGAGCAGTTCTTC. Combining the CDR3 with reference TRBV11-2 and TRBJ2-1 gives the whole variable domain EAGVAQSPRYKIIEKRQSVAFWCNPISGHATLYWYQQILGQGPKLLIQFQNNGVVDDSQLPKDRFSAERLKGVDSTLKIQPAKLEDSAVYLCASSPLAGVPSSYNEQFFGPGTRLTVL.

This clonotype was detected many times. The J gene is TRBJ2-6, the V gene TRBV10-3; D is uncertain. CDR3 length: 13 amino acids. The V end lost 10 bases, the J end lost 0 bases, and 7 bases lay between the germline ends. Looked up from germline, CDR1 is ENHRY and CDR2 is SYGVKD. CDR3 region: CATTASGANVLTF. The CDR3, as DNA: TGTGCCACAACAGCCTCTGGGGCCAACGTCCTGACTTTC.

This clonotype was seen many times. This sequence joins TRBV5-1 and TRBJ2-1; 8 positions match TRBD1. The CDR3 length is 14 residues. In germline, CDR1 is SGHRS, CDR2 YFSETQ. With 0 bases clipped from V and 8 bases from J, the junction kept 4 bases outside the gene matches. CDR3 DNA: TGCGCCAGCAGCTTGGCCTCAGGGGGCGATGAGCAGTTCTTC. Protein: CASSLASGGDEQFF.

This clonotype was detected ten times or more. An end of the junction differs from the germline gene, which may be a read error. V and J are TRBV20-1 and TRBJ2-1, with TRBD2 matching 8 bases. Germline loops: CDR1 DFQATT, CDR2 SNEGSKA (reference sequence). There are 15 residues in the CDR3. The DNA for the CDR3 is TGCAGTGCTAGTACTCCCACGGGGACTAGAAATGCGCAGTTCTTC. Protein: CSASTPTGTRNAQFF.

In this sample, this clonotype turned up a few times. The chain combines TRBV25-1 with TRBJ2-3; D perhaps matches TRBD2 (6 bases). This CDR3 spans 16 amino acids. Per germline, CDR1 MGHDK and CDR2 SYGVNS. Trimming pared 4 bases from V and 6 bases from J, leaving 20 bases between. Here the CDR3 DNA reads TGTGCCAGCAGTGCCTTTCGGGGGACCCGAAGCGATACGCAGTATTTT. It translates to CASSAFRGTRSDTQYF.

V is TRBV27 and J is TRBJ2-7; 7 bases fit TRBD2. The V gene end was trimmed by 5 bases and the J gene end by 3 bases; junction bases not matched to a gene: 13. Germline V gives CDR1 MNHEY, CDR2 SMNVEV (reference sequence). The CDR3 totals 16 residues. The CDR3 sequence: CASSAPGREPLYEQYF. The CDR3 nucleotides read TGTGCCAGCAGTGCTCCTGGGCGGGAGCCCCTCTACGAGCAGTACTTC.

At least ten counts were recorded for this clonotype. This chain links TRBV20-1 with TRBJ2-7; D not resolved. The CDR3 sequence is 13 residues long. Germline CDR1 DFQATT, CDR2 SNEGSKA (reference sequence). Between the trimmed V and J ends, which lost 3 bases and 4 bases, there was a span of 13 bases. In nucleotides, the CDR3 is TGCAGTGCTAGTGGTCGAGCCAGTTACGAGCAGTACTTC. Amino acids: CSASGRASYEQYF.

CDR3 DNA sequence: TGTGCCAGCAGCCAAGACATCTGGGGTCAGCCCCAGCATTTT. Protein sequence: CASSQDIWGQPQHF. This chain links TRBV4-2 with TRBJ1-5; no reliable D call. Germline lookup yields CDR1 LGHNA and CDR2 YNFKEQ. The CDR3 consists of 14 residues. Trimming cost V 0 bases and J 6 bases, with 9 bases left between them.

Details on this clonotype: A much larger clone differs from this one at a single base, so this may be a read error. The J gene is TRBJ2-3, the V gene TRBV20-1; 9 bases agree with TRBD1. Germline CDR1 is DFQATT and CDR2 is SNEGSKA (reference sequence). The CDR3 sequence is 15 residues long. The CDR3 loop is CSAGSPGQGPDPQYF. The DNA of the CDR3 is TGCAGTGCCGGTTCCCCGGGACAGGGCCCAGATCCGCAGTATTTT.

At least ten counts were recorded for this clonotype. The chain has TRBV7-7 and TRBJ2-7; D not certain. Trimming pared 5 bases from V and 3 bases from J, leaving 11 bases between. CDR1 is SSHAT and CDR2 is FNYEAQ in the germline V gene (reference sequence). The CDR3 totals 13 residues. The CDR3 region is CASSDQIGYEQYF. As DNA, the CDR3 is TGTGCCAGCAGCGACCAAATCGGCTACGAGCAGTACTTC.

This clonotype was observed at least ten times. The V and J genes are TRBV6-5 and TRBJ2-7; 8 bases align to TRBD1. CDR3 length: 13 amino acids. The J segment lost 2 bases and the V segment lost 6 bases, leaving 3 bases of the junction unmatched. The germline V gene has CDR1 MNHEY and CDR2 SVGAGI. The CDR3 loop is CASRARGPYEQYF. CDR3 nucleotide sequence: TGTGCCAGCAGGGCCAGGGGGCCCTACGAGCAGTACTTC.

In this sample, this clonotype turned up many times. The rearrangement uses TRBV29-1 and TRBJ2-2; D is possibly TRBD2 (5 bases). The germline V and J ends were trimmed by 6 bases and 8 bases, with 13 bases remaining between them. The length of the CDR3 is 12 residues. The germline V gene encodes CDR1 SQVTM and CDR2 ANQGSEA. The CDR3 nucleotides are TGCAGCGTATGGACTCCTCGGGGGGAGCTGTTTTTT. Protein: CSVWTPRGELFF.